What follows are 18 T cell receptor beta chains derived from one specimen sequenced in a study of blood T cells in healthy people across ages. Sample-barcoded 5' priming and a J-beta primer mix drove a second PCR of roughly 6 to 12 cycles. One entry per CDR3 protein results from TCRdb running MiXCR on the 5' RACE reads. The data contain 1.5 million to 2 million distinct CDR3 sequences, approximately 50% of them singletons. Sequencing used blood. These receptors all stem from a woman between 40 and 50 years old in good health.

The chain uses TRBV20-1 and TRBJ2-5, with TRBD2 identical over 15 bases. CDR1 and CDR2 (germline): DFQATT, SNEGSKA (reference sequence). CDR3 length equals 15 residues. V lost 4 bases, J lost 11 bases, and 11 bases stayed unmatched. CDR3 coding DNA: TGCAGTGCTACCGGGACTAGCGGGGGGCTTAGGGAGCAGTACTTC. Translated: CSATGTSGGLREQYF.

The V and J genes are TRBV5-6 and TRBJ2-7; D perhaps matches TRBD2 (5 bases). The CDR3 is 14 amino acids. Germline V gene sequence: CDR1 SGHDT, CDR2 YYEEEE. V gave up 2 bases and J gave up 0 bases, with 9 bases separating them. The CDR3 is CASSFFDYSYEQYF. CDR3 nucleotide sequence: TGTGCCAGCAGCTTTTTTGACTACTCCTACGAGCAGTACTTC. Full variable domain (missing parts from reference TRBV5-6 and TRBJ2-7): DAGVTQSPTHLIKTRGQQVTLRCSPKSGHDTVSWYQQALGQGPQFIFQYYEEEERQRGNFPDRFSGHQFPNYSSELNVNALLLGDSALYLCASSFFDYSYEQYFGPGTRLTVT.

Only a few counts were recorded for this clonotype. This rearrangement joins TRBV10-3 to TRBJ1-5; D is perhaps TRBD1 (6 bases). Germline CDR1 reads ENHRY; CDR2 reads SYGVKD. V dropped 6 bases and J dropped 4 bases, with 16 bases sitting between them. The CDR3 is made up of 15 amino acids. This chain's CDR3 is CAISEGGDPNQPQHF. In nucleotides, the CDR3 is TGTGCCATCAGCGAGGGGGGGGACCCAAATCAGCCCCAGCATTTT.

The rearrangement links TRBV7-2 to TRBJ2-1; no clear D. The J call may be wrong; the DNA end is better matched by TRBJ2-7. Germline V gives CDR1 SGHTA, CDR2 FQGNSA. The CDR3 loop spans 14 amino acids. The CDR3: CASSLDGSYNEQYF. Written as DNA, the CDR3 is TGTGCCAGCAGCTTAGATGGTAGCTACAATGAGCAGTACTTC.

About this clonotype: One end of the junction fails to match germline, which may point to a read error. The chain uses TRBV4-3 and TRBJ2-1; D is perhaps TRBD1 (5 bases). Germline V lookup: CDR1 LGHNA, CDR2 YSLEER. CDR3 length: 15 residues. CDR3 sequence reads: CASSQVQGAYNERFF. The CDR3 region has the DNA TGCGCCAGCAGCCAAGTTCAGGGCGCCTACAATGAGCGGTTCTTC.

The chain uses TRBV4-2 and TRBJ2-5; weak D call: TRBD2 (6 bases). This CDR3 has 14 residues. Per germline, CDR1 LGHNA and CDR2 YNFKEQ. With 1 base removed from V and 4 bases from J, the gap between germline ends came to 10 bases. The CDR3 loop is CASSQGLEVETQYF. The CDR3 DNA reads as TGTGCCAGCAGCCAAGGACTAGAGGTAGAGACCCAGTACTTC.

This chain connects TRBV20-1 to TRBJ2-3, with TRBD1 matching over 7 bases. Trimming at V came to 0 bases and at J to 6 bases, leaving 6 bases not matched to a gene. The germline gives CDR1 DFQATT, CDR2 SNEGSKA (reference sequence). CDR3 length equals 14 residues. CDR3 in amino acids: CSARDNRGPDTQYF. The CDR3 nucleotides are TGCAGTGCTAGAGATAACAGGGGCCCTGATACGCAGTATTTT.

With respect to this clonotype: Given a much more abundant clone one base away, this may be a read error. This chain joins TRBV9 and TRBJ2-4, with no clear D. CDR1 is SGDLS and CDR2 is YYNGEE in the germline V gene. CDR3 length: 11 amino acids. V was cut by 3 bases and J by 5 bases, with 3 bases left in between. CDR3 region: CASSAQNIQYF. The CDR3 DNA reads TGTGCCAGCAGCGCCCAAAACATTCAGTACTTC.

This clonotype turned up a few times. The V gene is TRBV7-8, the J gene TRBJ2-1, with D hard to call. CDR1 SGHVS and CDR2 FQNEAQ come from the germline V gene. The CDR3 has 15 amino acids. Trimming stripped 8 bases from V and 6 bases from J, with 20 bases between. DNA of the CDR3: TGTGCCAGCTATCGACGGGCGGACCCGAGCAATGAGCAGTTCTTC. Residues: CASYRRADPSNEQFF.

V is TRBV20-1 and J is TRBJ2-7; TRBD2 is a possible D gene (5 bases). Germline lookup yields CDR1 DFQATT and CDR2 SNEGSKA (reference sequence). CDR3 size: 12 residues. The V end lost 4 bases, the J end lost 2 bases, and 9 bases lay between the germline ends. The CDR3: CSATKEAYEQYF. The CDR3 DNA sequence: TGCAGTGCTACCAAGGAGGCCTACGAGCAGTACTTC.

The J gene is TRBJ1-2, the V gene TRBV24-1, with 9 bases aligning to TRBD1. The CDR3 covers 12 residues. The junction had 6 bases not matched to a gene; V was cut back by 9 bases and J by 8 bases. Looked up from germline, CDR1 is KGHDR and CDR2 is SFDVKD. In nucleotides, the CDR3 is TGTGCCACCTCGGACAGGGGTCTCGGCTACACCTTC. Its protein product is CATSDRGLGYTF.

The chain carries TRBV6-5 and TRBJ2-3, with 7 nucleotides matching TRBD1. The germline gives CDR1 MNHEY, CDR2 SVGAGI. Trimming cost V 6 bases and J 2 bases; bases outside gene matches: 11. This CDR3 contains 16 residues. The CDR3 region is CASSRGQDWYTDTQYF. The CDR3 DNA is TGTGCCAGCAGCCGCGGACAGGATTGGTACACAGATACGCAGTATTTT.

The gene calls are TRBV10-3 and TRBJ2-7; possibly TRBD2 for D (6 bases). V shed 4 bases and J shed 2 bases, with 12 bases lying between them. The length of the CDR3 is 14 residues. Per germline, CDR1 ENHRY and CDR2 SYGVKD. This CDR3 reads CAISADGSTYEQYF. The CDR3 DNA is TGTGCCATCAGTGCGGACGGGAGCACCTACGAGCAGTACTTC.

V gene TRBV29-1 combines with J gene TRBJ2-5; TRBD2 agrees at 7 bases. The CDR3 spans 12 residues. Germline V gene sequence: CDR1 SQVTM, CDR2 ANQGSEA. V gave up 4 bases and J gave up 5 bases; unmatched junction bases: 4. The CDR3 region is CSVVVLAETQYF. The CDR3 DNA is TGCAGCGTTGTTGTACTAGCGGAGACCCAGTACTTC.

In its sample, this clonotype was seen a few times. The chain links TRBV7-9 to TRBJ2-5, with no clear D. In germline, CDR1 is SEHNR, CDR2 FQNEAQ (reference sequence). The V and J ends lost 5 bases and 5 bases respectively, with 15 bases between them. The CDR3 has 14 residues. The DNA of the CDR3 is TGTGCCAGCAGCAGACTTACGGGTGTGGAGACCCAGTACTTC. Amino acids: CASSRLTGVETQYF.

V gene TRBV20-1 combines with J gene TRBJ1-2; TRBD1 agrees at 10 bases. The germline gives CDR1 DFQATT, CDR2 SNEGSKA (reference sequence). This CDR3 has 14 amino acids. V shed 8 bases, J shed 4 bases, and the junction held 10 bases outside the gene matches. The CDR3 loop is CSMLGGTGAYGYTF. CDR3 DNA: TGCAGTATGCTTGGGGGGACAGGGGCCTATGGCTACACCTTC.

This chain links TRBV7-3 with TRBJ2-1; D uncertain. Germline V gives CDR1 SGHTA, CDR2 FQGTGA. The CDR3 contains 16 residues. Trimming took 1 base from V and 10 from J, leaving 20 bases between them. The CDR3 bases are TGTGCCAGCAGCTTAAGGCAGGCAACTAAAGGGAACGAGCAGTTCTTC. Translation: CASSLRQATKGNEQFF.

V and J are TRBV6-2 or TRBV6-3 and TRBJ2-1, with D hard to call. From germline, CDR1 is MNHEY and CDR2 SVGEGT. Trimming took 8 bases from V and 1 from J, leaving 12 bases between them. This CDR3 is 14 amino acids long. The chain's CDR3 is CASEGGASYNEQFF. The CDR3 DNA is TGTGCCAGCGAAGGTGGAGCGTCCTACAATGAGCAGTTCTTC.